These 15 T cell receptor beta chains share one sample of origin, sequenced in a study of blood T cell repertoires in COVID-19. Assay: immunoSEQ multiplex PCR; the TCRdb copy retains only in-frame clones and omits some. This table has some 150,000 clones, roughly 86% appearing once. Sequenced input: peripheral blood. These receptors came from a man in his 70s with acute or convalescent COVID-19.

The chain has TRBV29-1 and TRBJ2-1; D gene unclear. Per germline, CDR1 SQVTM and CDR2 ANQGSEA. The CDR3 has 13 residues. V dropped 3 bases and J dropped 2 bases, with 8 bases sitting between them. As DNA, the CDR3 is TGCAGCGTTGAGGAGAAGACCTACAATGAGCAGTTCTTC. Protein product: CSVEEKTYNEQFF.

This sequence joins TRBV2 and TRBJ1-1; tentatively, D is TRBD1 (5 bases). The CDR3 length is 15 residues. V was trimmed by 0 bases and J by 5 bases, leaving 13 bases between them. The germline V gene encodes CDR1 SNHLY and CDR2 FYNNEI. CDR3 DNA sequence: TGTGCCAGCAGTGAAGCGGGGATGGCAGGGACTGAAGCTTTCTTT. It yields the protein CASSEAGMAGTEAFF.

The V gene is TRBV2, the J gene TRBJ2-7; 10 bases agree with TRBD2. V lost 5 bases to trimming and J lost 7 bases; unmatched junction nucleotides: 5. CDR1 is SNHLY, CDR2 FYNNEI, per germline. This CDR3 is 13 amino acids long. DNA for the CDR3: TGTGCCAGCAGTAGCGGGGGGGCCCGGGAGCAGTACTTC. Translating it yields CASSSGGAREQYF.

The V gene is TRBV19, the J gene TRBJ1-5; the D gene is possibly TRBD1 (6 bases). Germline loops: CDR1 LNHDA, CDR2 SQIVND (reference sequence). The CDR3 length is 14 residues. Trimming shortened V by 2 bases and J by 5 bases, and 10 bases separated the two germline ends. The CDR3 loop is CASSIMQGYQPQHF. The CDR3 DNA reads TGTGCCAGTAGTATAATGCAGGGGTATCAGCCCCAGCATTTT.

CDR3 bases: TGTGCCACCAGTGATCGGGGGGCAGGAAGGAGCAATCAGCCCCAGCATTTT. Protein sequence: CATSDRGAGRSNQPQHF. The rearrangement uses TRBV24-1 and TRBJ1-5; TRBD1 is a possible D gene (6 bases). The germline V gene has CDR1 KGHDR and CDR2 SFDVKD. The CDR3 spans 17 residues. V lost 3 bases and J 1 base, leaving 15 bases between the germline ends.

This clone is classed as medium-sized (0.01 to 0.1%). This chain connects TRBV19 to TRBJ2-7; weak D call: TRBD2 (6 bases). CDR3 length equals 15 residues. Germline values: CDR1 LNHDA, CDR2 SQIVND (reference sequence). V dropped 5 bases and J dropped 0 bases, with 14 bases sitting between them. The CDR3 region has the DNA TGTGCCAGTAGTTCCACCGGCGGGATCTCCTACGAGCAGTACTTC. As protein: CASSSTGGISYEQYF.

The genes are TRBV12-3 or TRBV12-4 and TRBJ2-2; possibly TRBD2 for D (5 bases). V lost 3 bases, J lost 8 bases, and 10 bases lay in between. The CDR3 extends over 13 amino acids. The CDR3, as DNA: TGTGCCAGCAGTTTCCTAGCAGATGGGGAGCTGTTTTTT. Residues: CASSFLADGELFF.

This chain links TRBV30 with TRBJ1-6; D is unresolved. Germline values: CDR1 GTSNPN, CDR2 SVGIG (reference sequence). CDR3 length: 13 residues. Trimming shortened V by 8 bases and J by 4 bases, and 12 bases separated the two germline ends. This CDR3 is CALGGGYNSPLHF. The CDR3 coding sequence is TGTGCCCTTGGCGGAGGATATAATTCACCCCTCCACTTT.

The chain combines TRBV21-1 with TRBJ2-7; TRBD1 reflects the table's D call only, with no check against the DNA. TRBV21-1 is a recognized pseudogene. The CDR3 is 15 amino acids. The CDR3 reads CASSKVPGDGYEQYF. In DNA form, the CDR3 reads TGTGCCAGCAGCAAAGTCCCAGGGGACGGGTACGAGCAGTACTTC.

The chain links TRBV5-1 to TRBJ2-3, with TRBD1 matching 7 bases. Losses at the gene ends were 1 base for V and 11 bases for J; bases not matched to a gene: 7. The germline gives CDR1 SGHRS, CDR2 YFSETQ. CDR3 length: 13 residues. CDR3 coding DNA: TGCGCCAGCAGCTTGAGGACAGGTCTCGAGCAGTATTTT. Amino acids: CASSLRTGLEQYF.

This clone was found once. The chain has TRBV5-1 and TRBJ1-1, with D perhaps TRBD1 (5 bases). CDR3 size: 14 residues. Trimming removed 0 bases at V and 7 bases at J, with 13 bases between. CDR1 is SGHRS and CDR2 is YFSETQ in the germline V gene. The CDR3 DNA follows: TGCGCCAGCAGCTTGGGACAGCCTCTGGGTGAAGCTTTCTTT. It is translated as CASSLGQPLGEAFF.

This clone showed up just once. The chain uses TRBV27 and TRBJ1-2; no definite D call. CDR1 is MNHEY and CDR2 is SMNVEV in the germline V gene (reference sequence). V was cut by 3 bases and J by 8 bases, with 13 bases left in between. This CDR3 has 13 amino acids. The CDR3 nucleotides read TGTGCCAGCAGTTTGACGGCGCAGGTCGGCTACACCTTC. It translates to CASSLTAQVGYTF.

This clone appeared a single time. The chain couples TRBV9 to TRBJ1-1; 7 positions agree with TRBD1. CDR3 length: 14 residues. The germline CDR1 and CDR2 sequences are SGDLS and YYNGEE. The ends lost 4 bases at V and 3 bases at J; junction bases unmatched: 6. CDR3 DNA: TGTGCCAGCAGCATCGACAGGGCGGACACTGAAGCTTTCTTT. This codes for CASSIDRADTEAFF.

This sequence joins TRBV7-2 and TRBJ2-1, with D possibly being TRBD1 (5 bases). The CDR3 has 15 residues. Germline V lookup: CDR1 SGHTA, CDR2 FQGNSA. V gave up 5 bases and J gave up 0 bases, with 11 bases separating them. The DNA for the CDR3 is TGTGCCAGCAGCCTGGGGCAGCTCTCCTACAATGAGCAGTTCTTC. Its protein product is CASSLGQLSYNEQFF.

This chain connects TRBV27 to TRBJ2-3; 7 nucleotides align to TRBD1. This CDR3 is 13 amino acids long. J gave up 9 bases and V 6 bases, and 9 bases lay outside the gene matches. The germline CDR1 and CDR2 sequences are MNHEY and SMNVEV (reference sequence). CDR3 residues: CASSRGIAVTQYF. CDR3 in DNA: TGTGCCAGCAGCAGGGGGATTGCGGTAACGCAGTATTTT.